Sequencing of this TCR beta chain was carried out in a study of blood T cell repertoires in COVID-19. This table comes from immunoSEQ multiplex PCR, and its TCRdb copy is limited to in-frame clones, with some not included. Of over 150,000 clones detected, around 79% appear once; the ten largest clones hold 15% to 20%. The CDR3 totals 13 residues. Germline CDR1 reads SGHKS; CDR2 reads YYEKEE (reference sequence). V gave up 5 bases and J gave up 7 bases, with 15 bases separating them. The sequence was collected from a woman in her 70s in a cohort exposed to, infected with or recovered from COVID-19 (not recorded which). The chain is built from TRBV5-5 and TRBJ1-2; D might be TRBD1 (6 bases). The sample taken for sequencing was PBMCs or T cells enriched from blood (not recorded which). CDR3 region: CASRGGQPLGYTF. In nucleotides, the CDR3 is TGTGCCAGCAGGGGTGGACAGCCTCTTGGCTACACCTTC.